This TCR beta chain emerged from a study of shared clonotypes between healthy human individuals. On this clone: Its antigen is as yet unknown.

The assay used deep level. Profiled with immunoSEQ multiplex PCR; TCRdb holds only in-frame clones, not every one. The table lists 2 million to 2.5 million clones, less than 95% of them singletons, with approximately 0.39% in the top ten. The germline CDR1 and CDR2 sequences are MNHNY and SVGAGI (reference sequence). The CDR3 contains 16 residues. The junction had 7 bases not matched to a gene; V was cut back by 2 bases and J by 2 bases. Study-wide results and caveats: It was anticipated that sequencing depth would influence how many clonotypes donors shared. Naive subsets typically showed greater estimated richness than memory subsets.

The rearrangement joins TRBV6-6 to TRBJ2-7, with 9 positions matching TRBD2. The sample comprised naive CD4+ T cells from PBMCs. The subset here: CD45RA+ positively selected. This receptor was taken from a man younger than 35 in good health. Some clones in this sample may be carry-over from other donors' samples. CDR3 in DNA: TGTGCCAGCAGTTACGTAGCGGGAGCCCATCCCTACGAGCAGTACTTC. Protein product: CASSYVAGAHPYEQYF.